Following are 3 T cell receptor beta chains from one sample sequenced in a study of cytomegalovirus exposure and HLA in healthy donors. PCR involved 60 Vbeta and 13 Jbeta primers. This table comes from immunoSEQ multiplex PCR, and its TCRdb copy is limited to in-frame clones, with some not included. Of fewer than 200,000 clones detected, roughly 86% appear once; the ten largest clones hold 3.4%. Sequenced sample: PBMCs. The receptors derive from a man aged 35-49 years in good health and CMV-seropositive.

The chain couples TRBV6-4 to TRBJ1-5, with 7 bases that match TRBD1. Losses at the gene ends were 5 bases for V and 0 bases for J; bases not matched to a gene: 4. The CDR3 contains 15 residues. The germline gives CDR1 MRHNA, CDR2 SNTAGT. The CDR3 nucleotides read TGTGCCAGCAGTCGGACAGGATTTAGCAATCAGCCCCAGCATTTT. It encodes CASSRTGFSNQPQHF.

On this clone itself: The germline gene is not matched at one end of the junction; a read error may be the cause. J is TRBJ1-1 and V is TRBV7-3; TRBD1 agrees at 9 bases. The length of the CDR3 is 16 residues. Germline lookup yields CDR1 SGHTA and CDR2 FQGTGA. CDR3 sequence: CASSITGGAVRTEAFF. CDR3 bases: TGTGCCAGCAGCATAACAGGGGGCGCGGTGCGAACTGAAGCTTTCTTT.

The V gene is TRBV5-4, the J gene TRBJ2-2; 9 nucleotides match TRBD1. The CDR3 consists of 17 residues. Unmatched junction bases numbered 6, after V lost 3 bases and J lost 0 bases. Germline CDR1 reads SGHNT; CDR2 reads YYREEE (reference sequence). The CDR3 region has the DNA TGTGCCAGCAGCTATGACAGGGGGGCATCGAACACCGGGGAGCTGTTTTTT. Its protein product is CASSYDRGASNTGELFF.